This T cell receptor beta chain derives from a study of tumor-infiltrating lymphocytes in primary liver carcinoma. This CDR3 has 13 amino acids. Germline loops: CDR1 MNHEY, CDR2 SVGEGT. Study-wide findings and caveats: Reduced overlap was seen in tumor-adjacent and tumor-blood pairs versus tumor region pairs. Tumors and blood were compared for top-250-clone fraction, and tumors had the significantly higher value (p = 0.039).

Taking about 17-33 mg of unsorted bulk tissue, the authors co-extracted RNA and DNA. The authors sampled five separate regions per tumor. In the case of this clonotype: The antigen remains undetermined. At one of its ends the junction is not consistent with the germline gene, which may arise from a read error.

Production of TCR beta cDNA used roughly 500 ng total RNA together with a constant-region primer. For TCR beta, libraries were produced by three nested multiplex PCR rounds using slightly modified ARM-PCR. Researchers ran the first two PCR rounds for around 10 cycles each with TRBV1-TRBV30 forward primers and a C-beta reverse primer. In TCRdb, the multiplex PCR reads were re-called with MiXCR into one record per CDR3 protein. There are fewer than 250,000 distinct CDR3 sequences in the sample; approximately 80% occur only once, and about a sixth lies in the top ten. The gene calls are TRBV6-2 or TRBV6-3 and TRBJ2-7, with a possible D match to TRBD1 (6 bases). The sample was tumor tissue from primary liver carcinoma. This clonotype was sampled from a man aged 35 to 55 with primary liver carcinoma and hepatitis B virus infection. The CDR3 coding sequence is TGTGGCAGCAGTTTCGCAGGGGTCTACCAGCAATACTTT. It translates to CGSSFAGVYQQYF.